A single sample is the source of the 23 T cell receptor beta chains below, sequenced in a study of response to subunit inactivated influenza vaccine. TCRdb reanalysed the RT-PCR reads using MiXCR and keeps one entry per CDR3 protein. The profile shows 700,000 to 900,000 distinct CDR3 sequences, 21% of them singletons. The sequencing here drew on PBMCs from blood, taken more than 4 days after vaccination. The receptor set was obtained from a man aged 50 to 59 who received an inactivated influenza vaccine.

This clonotype occurred many times. This chain connects TRBV15 to TRBJ2-1; D may correspond to TRBD1 or TRBD2 (6 bases each). The V gene's germline CDR1 is LNHNV and CDR2 YYDKDF (reference sequence). The length of the CDR3 is 15 residues. V was pared by 3 bases and J by 5 bases, with 14 bases between. The CDR3 here is CATSRSGANNNEQFF. In DNA form, the CDR3 reads TGTGCCACCAGCAGGTCGGGGGCCAACAACAATGAGCAGTTCTTC.

This clonotype appeared once. The chain recombines TRBV3-1 with TRBJ2-5; no clear D. The V and J ends lost 0 bases and 9 bases respectively, with 17 bases between them. The CDR3 sequence is 15 residues long. Germline V gene data show CDR1 as LGHDT and CDR2 as YNNKEL (reference sequence). For the CDR3, the DNA is TGTGCCAGCAGCCAAGACGCGAGTCCGAGGTTGTCCCAGTACTTC. Translated: CASSQDASPRLSQYF.

V usage is TRBV4-2 and J usage is TRBJ2-2; the D gene is possibly TRBD2 (5 bases). The CDR3 runs to 16 residues. Trimming took 1 base from V and 6 from J, leaving 15 bases between them. Looked up from germline, CDR1 is LGHNA and CDR2 is YNFKEQ. In nucleotides, the CDR3 is TGTGCCAGCAGCCAAGGGCGGGCAGAACGGGCCGGGGAGCTGTTTTTT. It translates to CASSQGRAERAGELFF.

V usage is TRBV29-1 and J usage is TRBJ2-2; D might be TRBD1 or TRBD2, each matching 7 bases. The CDR3 spans 13 residues. In germline, CDR1 is SQVTM, CDR2 ANQGSEA. CDR3 region: CRKQGRATGELFF. DNA of the CDR3: TGCAGAAAACAGGGGAGGGCCACCGGGGAGCTGTTTTTT.

The sample holds a few counts of this clonotype. V is TRBV4-3 and J is TRBJ1-1, with D hard to call. This CDR3 comprises 15 residues. The V gene lost 0 bases and the J gene lost 0 bases, with 8 bases spanning the gap. Per germline, CDR1 LGHNA and CDR2 YSLEER. For the CDR3, the DNA is TGCGCCAGCAGCCAAGATGTTTTCATGAACACTGAAGCTTTCTTT. This encodes CASSQDVFMNTEAFF.

This clonotype showed up just a few times. The chain uses TRBV20-1 and TRBJ2-5; 8 nucleotides agree with TRBD1. Germline V gene lookup returns CDR1 DFQATT and CDR2 SNEGSKA (reference sequence). The CDR3 has 15 residues. The J segment lost 5 bases and the V segment lost 6 bases, leaving 14 bases of the junction unmatched. This CDR3 reads CSAISPRGQKETQYF. DNA for the CDR3: TGCAGTGCCATTAGTCCCAGGGGGCAAAAGGAGACCCAGTACTTC.

The rearrangement links TRBV5-1 to TRBJ2-7; 9 bases line up with TRBD1. V lost 0 bases to trimming and J lost 6 bases; unmatched junction nucleotides: 13. Germline CDR1 and CDR2: SGHRS and YFSETQ. The CDR3 loop spans 17 amino acids. The CDR3 coding sequence is TGCGCCAGCAGCTTGGGTCCTTTGGGACAGGGAGAAGGCGAGCAGTACTTC. Translation: CASSLGPLGQGEGEQYF.

There are a few counts of this clonotype. The chain recombines TRBV4-3 with TRBJ2-3; weak D call: TRBD2 (6 bases). This CDR3 comprises 17 residues. V lost 0 bases to trimming and J lost 3 bases, with 16 bases between them. Germline V lookup: CDR1 LGHNA, CDR2 YSLEER. The CDR3 nucleotides read TGCGCCAGCAGCCAAGATTCCTGGACTAAAGGGACAGATACGCAGTATTTT. This encodes CASSQDSWTKGTDTQYF.

This chain uses TRBV4-2 with TRBJ2-3, with 9 bases aligning to TRBD2. Germline trimming cut 8 bases from V and 4 bases from J; bases unmatched to any gene: 7. Germline V gene sequence: CDR1 LGHNA, CDR2 YNFKEQ. The CDR3 sequence is 14 residues long. CDR3 nucleotide sequence: TGTGCCAGCGGGGCGGGAGGGCCCCCAGATACGCAGTATTTT. Amino acids: CASGAGGPPDTQYF.

This clonotype was recorded many times. The gene calls are TRBV6-5 and TRBJ2-1; D gene uncertain. Germline CDR1 and CDR2: MNHEY and SVGAGI. This CDR3 is 16 amino acids long. V was shortened by 0 bases and J by 0 bases, with 9 bases between the two germline ends. The CDR3 DNA sequence: TGTGCCAGCAGTTACTCGTTTTCAAGCTCCTACAATGAGCAGTTCTTC. This encodes CASSYSFSSSYNEQFF.

V gene TRBV5-1 combines with J gene TRBJ1-2; D is possibly TRBD1 (5 bases). CDR1 and CDR2 (germline): SGHRS, YFSETQ. The CDR3 spans 14 residues. V was shortened by 0 bases and J by 7 bases, with 13 bases between the two germline ends. The CDR3 sequence is CASSLEARAGGYTF. In nucleotides, the CDR3 is TGCGCCAGCAGCTTGGAGGCCAGGGCAGGTGGCTACACCTTC.

V usage is TRBV4-2 and J usage is TRBJ2-7, with a possible D match to TRBD2 (5 bases). The germline V gene has CDR1 LGHNA and CDR2 YNFKEQ. The CDR3 is 14 residues long. Trimming cost V 0 bases and J 2 bases, with 8 bases left between them. CDR3 region: CASSQETRAYEQYF. Here the CDR3 DNA reads TGTGCCAGCAGCCAAGAAACGAGGGCCTACGAGCAGTACTTC.

This clonotype has ten or more counts. The CDR3 DNA reads as TGTGCCAGCTCACCACGGAGGATAGCGGGAGTAGAGACCCAGTACTTC. Residues: CASSPRRIAGVETQYF. The rearrangement uses TRBV18 and TRBJ2-5, with TRBD2 matching 9 bases. Germline lookup yields CDR1 KGHSH and CDR2 LQKENI. The ends lost 1 base at V and 4 bases at J; junction bases unmatched: 7. This CDR3 has 16 amino acids.

This clonotype was seen more than once but under ten times. The gene calls are TRBV12-3 or TRBV12-4 and TRBJ2-7; 10 nucleotides align to TRBD2. This CDR3 has 15 amino acids. J was trimmed by 4 bases and V by 5 bases; bases with no gene match: 8. As DNA, the CDR3 is TGTGCCAGCAGTCCCCCGGGACTAGCGCCTTACGAGCAGTACTTC. This gives the protein CASSPPGLAPYEQYF.

This clonotype was seen a handful of times. Here the CDR3 reads CASSTGGSLFTDTQYF. Written as DNA, the CDR3 is TGTGCCAGCAGCACGGGGGGGAGTCTGTTCACAGATACGCAGTATTTT. The chain carries TRBV4-2 and TRBJ2-3; 8 bases fit TRBD2. This CDR3 spans 16 amino acids. The germline gives CDR1 LGHNA, CDR2 YNFKEQ. The trim removed 5 bases at V and 2 bases at J, leaving 9 bases unmatched.

This rearrangement joins TRBV7-9 to TRBJ1-2; D uncertain. The CDR3 length is 11 residues. Germline V CDR1 and CDR2: SEHNR, FQNEAQ (reference sequence). Between the trimmed V and J ends, which lost 5 bases and 8 bases, there was a span of 9 bases. The CDR3 sequence: CASSIESGYTF. The CDR3 DNA reads TGTGCCAGCAGCATCGAGTCGGGCTACACCTTC.

This clonotype appeared a few times. J is TRBJ2-1 and V is TRBV5-1; TRBD2 agrees at 9 bases. J gave up 7 bases and V 5 bases, and 7 bases lay outside the gene matches. Looked up from germline, CDR1 is SGHRS and CDR2 is YFSETQ. This CDR3 is built from 14 residues. This CDR3 reads CASSLREGQNEQFF. Written as DNA, the CDR3 is TGCGCCAGCAGTTTGCGGGAGGGCCAAAATGAGCAGTTCTTC.

This rearrangement joins TRBV27 to TRBJ2-7, with TRBD1 matching over 7 bases. Germline V gene data show CDR1 as MNHEY and CDR2 as SMNVEV (reference sequence). The ends lost 5 bases at V and 5 bases at J; junction bases unmatched: 12. The CDR3 spans 15 residues. The CDR3 reads CASSQYGTVGHEQYF. The CDR3 DNA reads as TGTGCCAGCAGTCAATACGGGACAGTGGGGCACGAGCAGTACTTC.

In this sample, this clonotype turned up many times. The chain employs TRBV7-9 and TRBJ2-3; D tentatively fits TRBD1 or TRBD2 (5 bases each). Germline V gives CDR1 SEHNR, CDR2 FQNEAQ (reference sequence). V dropped 0 bases and J dropped 4 bases, with 14 bases sitting between them. The CDR3 loop spans 16 amino acids. The CDR3 spells CASSLARFRDPDTQYF. For the CDR3, the DNA is TGTGCCAGCAGCTTAGCGCGTTTCAGGGACCCAGATACGCAGTATTTT.

This chain joins TRBV5-1 and TRBJ2-7; D remains ambiguous. V was shortened by 0 bases and J by 0 bases, with 13 bases between the two germline ends. The CDR3 totals 16 residues. Germline loops: CDR1 SGHRS, CDR2 YFSETQ. The CDR3 DNA is TGCGCCAGCAGCTTGGTGAGGAATAGGGTCTCCTACGAGCAGTACTTC. Translation gives CASSLVRNRVSYEQYF.

This chain joins TRBV4-2 and TRBJ2-1; D is undetermined. The germline V and J ends were trimmed by 4 bases and 3 bases, with 10 bases remaining between them. CDR1 is LGHNA and CDR2 is YNFKEQ in the germline V gene. The length of the CDR3 is 14 residues. The CDR3 is CASSPGFLYNEQFF. CDR3 nucleotide sequence: TGTGCCAGCAGCCCCGGGTTCCTCTACAATGAGCAGTTCTTC.

This clonotype was seen only a few times. J is TRBJ2-4 and V is TRBV28, with 10 bases fitting TRBD1. This CDR3 comprises 15 residues. CDR1 and CDR2 (germline): MDHEN, SYDVKM. The V gene end was trimmed by 4 bases and the J gene end by 6 bases; junction bases not matched to a gene: 6. The CDR3 bases are TGTGCCAGCAGTTCGGGACAGGGGATAATAAACATTCAGTACTTC. Amino acids: CASSSGQGIINIQYF.

This clonotype has a count of ten or more. The rearrangement uses TRBV29-1 and TRBJ2-5; TRBD1 aligns across 10 bases. Germline-derived CDR1 and CDR2 are SQVTM and ANQGSEA. V lost 0 bases to trimming and J lost 2 bases; unmatched junction nucleotides: 9. The CDR3 has 17 residues. CDR3 bases: TGCAGCGTTGAAGATCCAATGGACAGGGGGTTTCAAGAGACCCAGTACTTC. Translation gives CSVEDPMDRGFQETQYF.